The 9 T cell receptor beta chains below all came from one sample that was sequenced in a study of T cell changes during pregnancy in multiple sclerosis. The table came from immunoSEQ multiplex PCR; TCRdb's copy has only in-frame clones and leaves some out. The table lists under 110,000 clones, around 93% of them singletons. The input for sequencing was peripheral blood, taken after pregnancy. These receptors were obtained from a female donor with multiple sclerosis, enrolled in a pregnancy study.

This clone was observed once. CDR3 loop: CASSWVRSQGYNEQFF. The CDR3 nucleotides are TGTGCCAGCAGTTGGGTCCGGTCGCAGGGGTACAATGAGCAGTTCTTC. This chain links TRBV27 with TRBJ2-1; possible D gene TRBD1, 6 bases. Germline V gives CDR1 MNHEY, CDR2 SMNVEV (reference sequence). Deletions cut 4 bases from V and 4 bases from J, with 17 bases between. This CDR3 is 16 amino acids long.

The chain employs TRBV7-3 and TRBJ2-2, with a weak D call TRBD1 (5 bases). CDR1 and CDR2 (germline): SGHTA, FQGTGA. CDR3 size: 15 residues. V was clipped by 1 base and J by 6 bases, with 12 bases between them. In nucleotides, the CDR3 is TGTGCCAGCAGCTTAATGGCAGGGCCCCCCGGGGAGCTGTTTTTT. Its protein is CASSLMAGPPGELFF.

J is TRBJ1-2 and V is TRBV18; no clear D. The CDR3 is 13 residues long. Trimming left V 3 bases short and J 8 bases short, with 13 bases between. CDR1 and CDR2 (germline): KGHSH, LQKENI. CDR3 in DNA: TGTGCCAGCTCACCCTATATCGACACGGGCTACACCTTC. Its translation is CASSPYIDTGYTF. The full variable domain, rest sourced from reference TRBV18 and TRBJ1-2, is NAGVMQNPRHLVRRRGQEARLRCSPMKGHSHVYWYRQLPEEGLKFMVYLQKENIIDESGMPKERFSAEFPKEGPSILRIQQVVRGDSAAYFCASSPYIDTGYTFGSGTRLTVV.

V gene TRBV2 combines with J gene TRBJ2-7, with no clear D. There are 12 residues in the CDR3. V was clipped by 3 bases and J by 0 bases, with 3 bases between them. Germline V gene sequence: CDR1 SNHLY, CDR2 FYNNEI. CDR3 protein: CASSDFSYEQYF. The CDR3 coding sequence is TGTGCCAGCAGTGACTTCTCCTACGAGCAGTACTTC.

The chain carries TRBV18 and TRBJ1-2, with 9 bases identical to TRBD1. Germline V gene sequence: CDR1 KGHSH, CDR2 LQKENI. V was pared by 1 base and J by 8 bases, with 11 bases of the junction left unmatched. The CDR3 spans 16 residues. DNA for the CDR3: TGTGCCAGCTCACCACTTCTCTCGGGACAGGGAGGCGGCTACACCTTC. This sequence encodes CASSPLLSGQGGGYTF.

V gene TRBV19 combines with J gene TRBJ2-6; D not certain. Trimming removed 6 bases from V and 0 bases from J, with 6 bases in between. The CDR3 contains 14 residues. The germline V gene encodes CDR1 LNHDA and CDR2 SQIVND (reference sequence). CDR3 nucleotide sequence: TGTGCCAGTAGCGAGCTCTCTGGGGCCAACGTCCTGACTTTC. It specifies CASSELSGANVLTF.

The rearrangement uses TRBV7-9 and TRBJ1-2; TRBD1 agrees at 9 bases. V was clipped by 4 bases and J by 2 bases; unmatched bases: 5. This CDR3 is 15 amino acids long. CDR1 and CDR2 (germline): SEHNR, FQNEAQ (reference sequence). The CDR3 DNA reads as TGTGCCAGCAGCTCACAAGGACAGGGGAACTATGGCTACACCTTC. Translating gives CASSSQGQGNYGYTF.

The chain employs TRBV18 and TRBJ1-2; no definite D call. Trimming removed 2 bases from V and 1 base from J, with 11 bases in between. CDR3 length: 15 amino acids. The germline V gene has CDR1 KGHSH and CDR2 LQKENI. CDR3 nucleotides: TGTGCCAGCTCACCATACGGCGACAATAACTATGGCTACACCTTC. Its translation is CASSPYGDNNYGYTF.

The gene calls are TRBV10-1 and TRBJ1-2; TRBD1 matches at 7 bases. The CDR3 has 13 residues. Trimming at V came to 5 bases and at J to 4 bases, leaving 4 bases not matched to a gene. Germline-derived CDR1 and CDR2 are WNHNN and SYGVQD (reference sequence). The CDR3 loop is CASSPAGGYGYTF. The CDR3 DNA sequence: TGCGCCAGCAGTCCGGCAGGGGGCTATGGCTACACCTTC.